The entry below describes one T cell receptor beta chain. The table came from immunoSEQ multiplex PCR; TCRdb's copy has only in-frame clones and leaves some out. The sample contains fewer than 350,000 clones, around nine tenths of which appear only once. The sample belongs to a study of blood T cell repertoires in COVID-19. About the research overall: Material from acute and convalescent COVID-19 was sourced from the United States, Italy and Spain. PBMCs, B-cell-depleted T cells, or T cells provided the cDNA or gDNA that made up the material.

V lost 5 bases, J lost 4 bases, and 15 bases lay in between. From germline, CDR1 is GTSNPN and CDR2 SVGIG (reference sequence). There are 14 residues in the CDR3. The receptor was isolated from a man in his forties with active or convalescent COVID-19. The chain joins TRBV30 to TRBJ2-1, with D perhaps matching TRBD1 (6 bases). Material: peripheral blood. In DNA form, the CDR3 reads TGTGCCTGGGCCGATTACAGGGATTACAATGAGCAGTTCTTC. Amino acids: CAWADYRDYNEQFF.